Presented here are 11 T cell receptor beta chains from one specimen sequenced in a study of blood T cell repertoires in COVID-19. Only in-frame clones appear in the TCRdb table, and some are missing; sequencing was by immunoSEQ multiplex PCR. The repertoire holds about 100,000 clones, with about nine tenths as singletons. The sample taken for sequencing was peripheral blood. Receptors were obtained from a human donor in a cohort sampled during active COVID-19.

This clone was detected many times. The J gene is TRBJ2-7, the V gene TRBV6-5; 9 nucleotides match TRBD1. The CDR3 loop spans 16 amino acids. Germline CDR1 reads MNHEY; CDR2 reads SVGAGI. J was trimmed by 3 bases and V by 2 bases; bases with no gene match: 8. The CDR3 loop reads CASSYGPGQGNYEQYF. The CDR3 DNA sequence: TGTGCCAGCAGTTACGGCCCGGGACAGGGAAACTACGAGCAGTACTTC.

The chain employs TRBV28 and TRBJ1-1, with 7 bases identical to TRBD1. V trimming: 5 bases; J trimming: 1 base; junction bases outside the gene matches: 10. Germline V gene sequence: CDR1 MDHEN, CDR2 SYDVKM. The length of the CDR3 is 16 residues. The CDR3: CASSAPPGQRNTEAFF. CDR3 DNA sequence: TGTGCCAGCAGTGCACCTCCGGGACAGAGGAACACTGAAGCTTTCTTT.

This clone was counted a single time. V usage is TRBV9 and J usage is TRBJ2-3; 8 nucleotides agree with TRBD1. After removal of 0 bases from V and 0 bases from J, the junction contained 3 bases not matched to a gene. The CDR3 is 16 amino acids. Germline CDR1 SGDLS, CDR2 YYNGEE. The CDR3 protein is CASSVARGPSTDTQYF. CDR3 bases: TGTGCCAGCAGCGTAGCCAGGGGGCCTAGCACAGATACGCAGTATTTT.

The rearrangement links TRBV11-2 to TRBJ2-1, with a tentative D call TRBD2 (5 bases). The germline gives CDR1 SGHAT, CDR2 FQNNGV. Trimming took off 4 bases at V and 9 bases at J, with 10 bases between the two ends. The CDR3 consists of 12 residues. The CDR3 loop is CASSSGLAEQFF. The CDR3 nucleotides are TGTGCCAGCAGCTCTGGGCTAGCTGAGCAGTTCTTC. Complete variable domain (other parts from reference TRBV11-2 and TRBJ2-1): EAGVAQSPRYKIIEKRQSVAFWCNPISGHATLYWYQQILGQGPKLLIQFQNNGVVDDSQLPKDRFSAERLKGVDSTLKIQPAKLEDSAVYLCASSSGLAEQFFGPGTRLTVL.

V is TRBV12-3 or TRBV12-4 and J is TRBJ2-3; D possibly corresponds to TRBD2 (5 bases). The CDR3 is 13 residues long. V dropped 3 bases and J dropped 2 bases, with 6 bases sitting between them. CDR3 region: CASSFGDTDTQYF. The CDR3 bases are TGTGCCAGCAGTTTCGGGGACACAGATACGCAGTATTTT.

The chain has TRBV14 and TRBJ2-7; 11 positions agree with TRBD2. V lost 3 bases to trimming and J lost 6 bases; unmatched junction nucleotides: 10. Germline-derived CDR1 and CDR2 are SGHDN and FVKESK. The CDR3 loop spans 16 amino acids. CDR3 coding DNA: TGTGCCAGCAGCCAGACTAGCGGGACAGTTCGCGGCGAGCAGTACTTC. Protein product: CASSQTSGTVRGEQYF.

The gene calls are TRBV28 and TRBJ2-7; 7 positions match TRBD1. Germline V gene sequence: CDR1 MDHEN, CDR2 SYDVKM. The V segment lost 6 bases and the J segment 6 bases; nucleotides outside the gene matches: 11. This CDR3 region has 14 residues. Here the CDR3 reads CASSPVEGAREQYF. CDR3 sequence (DNA): TGTGCCAGCAGCCCTGTAGAGGGGGCACGCGAGCAGTACTTC.

Only a few counts were recorded for this clone. The genes are TRBV25-1 and TRBJ2-5, with 8 bases that match TRBD2. In germline, CDR1 is MGHDK, CDR2 SYGVNS. CDR3 size: 17 residues. Trimming took 0 bases from V and 0 from J; bases not matched to a gene: 6. The CDR3 here is CASSEYKISGNQETQYF. The CDR3 DNA reads as TGTGCCAGCAGTGAATATAAGATTAGCGGGAACCAAGAGACCCAGTACTTC.

The chain uses TRBV6-5 and TRBJ1-6, with 7 bases aligning to TRBD1. The CDR3 length is 15 residues. CDR1 MNHEY and CDR2 SVGAGI come from the germline V gene. Trimming at V came to 4 bases and at J to 8 bases, leaving 8 bases not matched to a gene. This CDR3 is CASSSGGTAYSPLHF. In DNA form, the CDR3 reads TGTGCCAGCAGTTCCGGCGGGACAGCCTATTCACCCCTCCACTTT.

The chain recombines TRBV15 with TRBJ1-4; D is uncertain. V shed 5 bases and J shed 0 bases, with 10 bases lying between them. The CDR3 length is 15 residues. The germline gives CDR1 LNHNV, CDR2 YYDKDF (reference sequence). The DNA for the CDR3 is TGTGCCACCAGCGGGCCAGGTTCAACTAATGAAAAACTGTTTTTT. This codes for CATSGPGSTNEKLFF.

The rearrangement uses TRBV5-6 and TRBJ2-7; 8 bases fit TRBD1. The CDR3 contains 15 residues. Germline lookup yields CDR1 SGHDT and CDR2 YYEEEE. Trimming removed 4 bases from V and 5 bases from J; junction bases left unmatched: 11. CDR3 protein: CASSGDRLINDEQYF. The DNA for the CDR3 is TGTGCCAGCAGCGGGGACAGGCTGATTAATGACGAGCAGTACTTC.